These 20 T cell receptor beta chains originate from one sample sequenced in a study of blood T cell repertoires in COVID-19. Method: immunoSEQ multiplex PCR; TCRdb's copy keeps in-frame clones and lacks some. This sample has roughly 50,000 clones, with 86% found just once. Sequencing input: peripheral blood. The source is a woman aged 55-69 years with acute or convalescent COVID-19.

V usage is TRBV5-5 and J usage is TRBJ1-1; TRBD1 is a possible D gene (5 bases). V lost 2 bases and J 2 bases, leaving 10 bases between the germline ends. This CDR3 spans 14 amino acids. CDR1 is SGHKS, CDR2 YYEKEE, per germline (reference sequence). The CDR3 region is CASSFMGLNTEAFF. As DNA, the CDR3 is TGTGCCAGCAGCTTTATGGGGCTTAACACTGAAGCTTTCTTT.

The J gene is TRBJ2-1, the V gene TRBV3-1 (or the pseudogene TRBV3-2); TRBD2 matches at 14 bases. Trimming at V came to 2 bases and at J to 9 bases, leaving 6 bases not matched to a gene. CDR1 and CDR2 (germline): LGHDT, YNNKEL (reference sequence). The CDR3 consists of 16 residues. Here the CDR3 DNA reads TGTGCCAGCAGCCAACGTCCCGGGACTAGCGGGGGTGAGCAGTTCTTC. Translated: CASSQRPGTSGGEQFF.

The rearrangement uses TRBV18 and TRBJ1-2; no firm D call. Germline assignment: CDR1 KGHSH and CDR2 LQKENI. Trimming removed 3 bases at V and 5 bases at J, with 10 bases between. The CDR3 runs to 13 residues. CDR3 protein: CASSPRGLYGYTF. DNA of the CDR3: TGTGCCAGCTCACCTCGAGGGCTTTATGGCTACACCTTC.

The chain has TRBV12-3 or TRBV12-4 and TRBJ2-7, with D perhaps TRBD2 (5 bases). Trimming shortened V by 5 bases and J by 7 bases, and 12 bases separated the two germline ends. CDR3 length equals 12 residues. CDR3 DNA: TGTGCCAGCAGTCCAGACCCGGGGGAGCAGTACTTC. Translating it yields CASSPDPGEQYF.

The chain combines TRBV5-1 with TRBJ2-1, with 7 bases identical to TRBD2. In germline, CDR1 is SGHRS, CDR2 YFSETQ. V was pared by 3 bases and J by 2 bases, with 8 bases of the junction left unmatched. The length of the CDR3 is 16 residues. As DNA, the CDR3 is TGCGCCAGCAGCTGGACGGCGGGAGCCACCTACAATGAGCAGTTCTTC. This codes for CASSWTAGATYNEQFF. The full variable domain, in which reference TRBV5-1 and TRBJ2-1 provide the parts outside the CDR3, is KAGVTQTPRYLIKTRGQQVTLSCSPISGHRSVSWYQQTPGQGLQFLFEYFSETQRNKGNFPGRFSGRQFSNSRSEMNVSTLELGDSALYLCASSWTAGATYNEQFFGPGTRLTVL.

The sample holds one count of this clone. The chain recombines TRBV6-5 with TRBJ1-2; perhaps TRBD1 as D (5 bases). The V gene lost 8 bases and the J gene lost 7 bases, with 14 bases spanning the gap. Germline V gives CDR1 MNHEY, CDR2 SVGAGI. The CDR3 has 12 amino acids. Written as DNA, the CDR3 is TGTGCCAGCCTTCCCACGGGGGGTGGCTACACCTTC. This translates into CASLPTGGGYTF.

This clone was counted between two and nine times. The chain joins TRBV19 to TRBJ1-5, with D possibly being TRBD1 (5 bases). The CDR3 is 16 amino acids. Trimming removed 6 bases at V and 0 bases at J, with 15 bases between. Looked up from germline, CDR1 is LNHDA and CDR2 is SQIVND (reference sequence). CDR3 in amino acids: CASSRDTGVSNQPQHF. The DNA for the CDR3 is TGTGCCAGTAGCCGAGACACAGGAGTTAGCAATCAGCCCCAGCATTTT. The variable domain in full, completed from reference TRBV19 and TRBJ1-5, reads DGGITQSPKYLFRKEGQNVTLSCEQNLNHDAMYWYRQDPGQGLRLIYYSQIVNDFQKGDIAEGYSVSREKKESFPLTVTSAQKNPTAFYLCASSRDTGVSNQPQHFGDGTRLSIL.

The chain carries TRBV5-4 and TRBJ1-2; 8 bases agree with TRBD1. The V gene's germline CDR1 is SGHNT and CDR2 YYREEE (reference sequence). The CDR3 loop spans 14 amino acids. V dropped 2 bases and J dropped 8; count of bases not matched to a gene: 8. CDR3 DNA: TGTGCCAGCAGCTTTGCAGGACAGGGAAGGGGCTACACCTTC. Translation: CASSFAGQGRGYTF.

V gene TRBV7-3 combines with J gene TRBJ2-2; TRBD2 agrees at 8 bases. CDR3 size: 14 residues. Germline V lookup: CDR1 SGHTA, CDR2 FQGTGA. Trimming cost V 6 bases and J 6 bases; bases outside gene matches: 6. DNA for the CDR3: TGTGCCAGCAGGGGCGGGGGGATTTCCGGGGAGCTGTTTTTT. Amino acid sequence: CASRGGGISGELFF.

V is TRBV5-1 and J is TRBJ2-3; D possibly corresponds to TRBD1 (5 bases). Germline V gene sequence: CDR1 SGHRS, CDR2 YFSETQ. The V end was cut by 2 bases, the J end by 6 bases, with 10 bases between. The CDR3 length is 13 residues. CDR3 loop: CASSLRGFDTQYF. The CDR3 region has the DNA TGCGCCAGCAGCTTAAGGGGCTTCGATACGCAGTATTTT.

This chain uses TRBV4-2 with TRBJ1-3; 7 bases line up with TRBD1. Per germline, CDR1 LGHNA and CDR2 YNFKEQ. Trimming removed 1 base from V and 3 bases from J; junction bases left unmatched: 6. The CDR3 is 16 amino acids. CDR3 sequence: CASSQADRVNGNTIYF. In DNA form, the CDR3 reads TGTGCCAGCAGCCAAGCCGACAGGGTTAATGGAAACACCATATATTTT.

V gene TRBV2 combines with J gene TRBJ1-1; 8 bases match TRBD1. Germline V gene data show CDR1 as SNHLY and CDR2 as FYNNEI. V shed 9 bases and J 0 bases; nucleotides not matched to a gene: 9. This CDR3 contains 15 residues. CDR3 in DNA: TGTGCCAGTCGTTTAAGGACAGGGTTGAACACTGAAGCTTTCTTT. Protein product: CASRLRTGLNTEAFF.

This rearrangement joins TRBV2 to TRBJ2-5; possibly TRBD1 for D (6 bases). The CDR3 is 13 amino acids. V was pared by 3 bases and J by 7 bases, with 12 bases between. Germline assignment: CDR1 SNHLY and CDR2 FYNNEI. The CDR3 sequence: CASSDGLGGTQYF. Here the CDR3 DNA reads TGTGCCAGCAGTGATGGGCTAGGGGGGACCCAGTACTTC.

The J gene is TRBJ2-5, the V gene TRBV7-9, with 8 bases identical to TRBD1. The CDR3 loop spans 15 amino acids. Per the germline V gene, CDR1 is SEHNR and CDR2 is FQNEAQ (reference sequence). V was clipped by 5 bases and J by 5 bases; unmatched bases: 10. The DNA of the CDR3 is TGTGCCAGCAGCCCCACAGGGGGGCATAGGGAGACCCAGTACTTC. Translating it yields CASSPTGGHRETQYF.

The chain couples TRBV6-5 to TRBJ2-1; a weak D match, TRBD2 (7 bases). Trimming removed 6 bases at V and 8 bases at J, with 20 bases between. Germline loops: CDR1 MNHEY, CDR2 SVGAGI. The length of the CDR3 is 15 residues. CDR3 region: CASRGSGGGEHEQFF. CDR3 DNA sequence: TGTGCCAGCAGAGGCTCGGGGGGCGGGGAGCATGAGCAGTTCTTC.

The DNA for the CDR3 is TGTGCCAGCAGCTTGTCCAGGGAGGTAAACACCATATATTTT. Encoded protein: CASSLSREVNTIYF. This chain joins TRBV5-5 and TRBJ1-3, with D possibly TRBD1 on 5 matching bases. V gave up 1 base and J gave up 6 bases, with 11 bases separating them. The CDR3 has 14 amino acids. Germline V gene data show CDR1 as SGHKS and CDR2 as YYEKEE (reference sequence).

This clone came up a few times. The chain combines TRBV3-1 (or the pseudogene TRBV3-2) with TRBJ1-1, with TRBD1 matching over 7 bases. With 4 bases clipped from V and 4 bases from J, the junction kept 12 bases outside the gene matches. Germline-derived CDR1 and CDR2 are LGHDT and YNNKEL (reference sequence). The CDR3 is 16 amino acids. CDR3 sequence: CASSRDQGGGFTEAFF. The CDR3, as DNA: TGTGCCAGCAGCCGCGATCAGGGGGGTGGATTCACTGAAGCTTTCTTT.

The CDR3 region has the DNA TGTGCCAGCTCGCTTAGTACAGGGTTGAATGGCGGTGACCAGCCCCAGCATTTT. It translates to CASSLSTGLNGGDQPQHF. V is TRBV18 and J is TRBJ1-5, with D perhaps matching TRBD1 (6 bases). This CDR3 has 18 residues. CDR1 is KGHSH and CDR2 is LQKENI in the germline V gene. Between the trimmed V and J ends, which lost 6 bases and 7 bases, there was a span of 28 bases.

V gene TRBV11-2 combines with J gene TRBJ2-1; TRBD1 matches 10 bases. V trimming: 0 bases; J trimming: 5 bases; junction bases outside the gene matches: 4. CDR1 SGHAT and CDR2 FQNNGV come from the germline V gene. CDR3 size: 16 residues. CDR3 sequence (DNA): TGTGCCAGCAGCTTAGATCTGGGACAGGGGAACAATGAGCAGTTCTTC. Amino acids: CASSLDLGQGNNEQFF. Complete variable domain (other parts from reference TRBV11-2 and TRBJ2-1): EAGVAQSPRYKIIEKRQSVAFWCNPISGHATLYWYQQILGQGPKLLIQFQNNGVVDDSQLPKDRFSAERLKGVDSTLKIQPAKLEDSAVYLCASSLDLGQGNNEQFFGPGTRLTVL.

The gene calls are TRBV27 and TRBJ1-1; D is possibly TRBD1 (5 bases). The CDR3 extends over 16 amino acids. V was shortened by 5 bases and J by 1 base, with 17 bases between the two germline ends. The germline gives CDR1 MNHEY, CDR2 SMNVEV (reference sequence). CDR3 region: CASSSSRQGRNTEAFF. The CDR3 DNA reads as TGTGCCAGCAGTAGCAGTCGGCAGGGCAGGAACACTGAAGCTTTCTTT.